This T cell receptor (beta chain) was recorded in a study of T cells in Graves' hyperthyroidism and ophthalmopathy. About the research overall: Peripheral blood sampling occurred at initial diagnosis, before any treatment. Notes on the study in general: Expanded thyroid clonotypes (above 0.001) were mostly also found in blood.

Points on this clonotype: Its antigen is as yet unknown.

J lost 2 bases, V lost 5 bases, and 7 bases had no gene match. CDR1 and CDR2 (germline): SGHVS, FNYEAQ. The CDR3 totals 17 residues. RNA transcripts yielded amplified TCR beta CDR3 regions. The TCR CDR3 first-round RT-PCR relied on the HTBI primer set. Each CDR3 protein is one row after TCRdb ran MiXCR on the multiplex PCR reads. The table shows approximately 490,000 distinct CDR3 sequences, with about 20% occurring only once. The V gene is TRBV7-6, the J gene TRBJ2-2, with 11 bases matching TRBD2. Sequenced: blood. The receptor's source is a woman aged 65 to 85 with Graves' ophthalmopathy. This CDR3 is CASSTSTSGINTGELFF. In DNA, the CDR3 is TGTGCCAGCAGCACATCGACTAGCGGGATTAACACCGGGGAGCTGTTTTTT.